Sequencing of this T cell receptor beta chain was carried out in a study of blood T cell repertoires in COVID-19. In the original processing: Amplification with reference gene primers provided the estimates of nucleated cell counts. TCRdb's copy holds only in-frame clones and misses some; the assay was immunoSEQ multiplex PCR. That table furnishes V, J and clone size, whereas the DNA furnished D and trimming. This sample has about 180,000 clones; 75% to 90% occur once, and the top ten carry approximately 11%. V lost 6 bases and J lost 14; bases outside the gene matches: 9. CDR1 is SQVTM, CDR2 ANQGSEA, per germline. The CDR3 sequence is 10 residues long. This clone was recorded only once.

The chain links TRBV29-1 to TRBJ2-5; TRBD1 matches 7 bases. This clonotype was sampled from a human donor with active or convalescent COVID-19. The donor label of this sample is uncertain. What was sequenced was peripheral blood. In DNA, the CDR3 is TGCAGCGTCACAGACAGGGCTGTTTACTTC. Protein: CSVTDRAVYF.